The rows below give T cell receptor beta chains drawn from one sample of a study of chemoradiotherapy in HPV16-positive cancers. Repertoires were generated with immunoSEQ multiplex PCR, while TCRdb's copy carries only in-frame clones and drops some. This sample has 36,000 or so clones, with 80% found just once. This specimen was blood, taken from a patient who underwent chemoradiotherapy. The source of these receptors is a human donor with HPV-associated anogenital cancer. The CDR3 runs from the conserved cysteine through the conserved F or W. The D gene is left open where the match is weak. Clone size, where shown, is once, few, many, or a class for clones that have expanded.

d_call	clone_size	v_call	j_call	cdr3_aa	cdr3_nt
NA	once	TRBV9	TRBJ2-1	CASSVADGARPPHEQFF	TGTGCCAGCAGCGTAGCTGACGGGGCGCGCCCCCCCCATGAGCAGTTCTTC
NA	NA	TRBV7-9	TRBJ2-3	CASSLKPGTIKGSTQYF	TGTGCCAGCAGCTTAAAGCCCGGTACGATTAAAGGCTCAACGCAGTATTTT
NA	once	TRBV27	TRBJ2-1	CASSLSVGRGSSNEQFF	TGTGCCAGCAGTTTATCGGTTGGCAGGGGTAGCTCAAATGAGCAGTTCTTC
NA	NA	TRBV6-5	TRBJ1-5	CASSYTWDSNQPQHF	TGTGCCAGCAGTTACACATGGGACAGCAATCAGCCCCAGCATTTT
NA	NA	TRBV9	TRBJ2-2	CASSVEGSGRGDGTGELFF	TGTGCCAGCAGCGTAGAGGGATCGGGAAGGGGGGACGGGACCGGGGAGCTGTTTTTT
NA	NA	TRBV11-2	TRBJ2-3	CASSLGPITDTQYF	TGTGCCAGCAGCTTAGGTCCAATCACAGATACGCAGTATTTT
NA	NA	TRBV18	TRBJ2-7	CASSPGESYEQYF	TGTGCCAGCTCACCCGGGGAGTCCTACGAGCAGTACTTC
NA	NA	TRBV10-3	TRBJ1-2	CAISVTTANYGYTF	TGTGCCATCAGTGTTACGACGGCTAACTATGGCTACACCTTC
NA	NA	TRBV4-1	TRBJ2-7	CASSERQLTAEQYF	TGCGCCAGCAGCGAGCGACAGTTGACGGCCGAGCAGTACTTC
TRBD2	NA	TRBV7-9	TRBJ2-7	CASSYSGGYEQYF	TGTGCCAGCAGCTATAGCGGGGGTTACGAGCAGTACTTC
NA	NA	TRBV28	TRBJ2-2	CASRNYGGELTGELFF	TGTGCCAGCAGGAACTATGGGGGTGAATTAACCGGGGAGCTGTTTTTT
NA	NA	TRBV19	TRBJ1-3	CASSPRLTSAIYF	TGTGCCAGTAGTCCCCGACTGACCTCGGCCATATATTTT
TRBD1	NA	TRBV11-2	TRBJ2-3	CASSAFWTGDADTQYF	TGTGCCAGCAGCGCGTTTTGGACAGGGGACGCAGATACGCAGTATTTT
TRBD1	NA	TRBV5-6	TRBJ2-3	CASSMGQADTQYF	TGTGCCAGCAGCATGGGACAGGCAGATACGCAGTATTTT
NA	NA	TRBV7-3	TRBJ2-2	CASSPVGRVLGGTGELFF	TGTGCCAGCAGCCCCGTCGGCAGGGTCCTCGGGGGAACCGGGGAGCTGTTTTTT
TRBD1	NA	TRBV10-3	TRBJ2-6	CATTGQGVSGANVLTF	TGTGCCACCACGGGACAGGGGGTTTCTGGGGCCAACGTCCTGACTTTC
TRBD2	NA	TRBV7-2	TRBJ2-7	CASSLGLAGSYEQYF	TGTGCCAGCAGCTTAGGGTTAGCGGGGTCCTACGAGCAGTACTTC
NA	NA	TRBV5-6	TRBJ1-1	CASSFPQGNTEAFF	TGTGCCAGCAGCTTTCCCCAGGGTAACACTGAAGCTTTCTTT
TRBD1	NA	TRBV7-6	TRBJ2-7	CASSLYDGTVSYEQYF	TGTGCCAGCAGCTTGTACGACGGGACAGTTTCCTACGAGCAGTACTTC
NA	NA	TRBV2	TRBJ2-3	CASSELASTDTQYF	TGTGCCAGCAGTGAACTAGCATCCACAGATACGCAGTATTTT
TRBD1	NA	TRBV4-1	TRBJ1-1	CASSQPGQGVEAFF	TGCGCCAGCAGCCAACCGGGACAGGGGGTTGAAGCTTTCTTT
NA	NA	TRBV7-6	TRBJ1-3	CASSLGGQRGSGNTIYF	TGTGCCAGCAGCTTAGGAGGGCAGCGGGGAAGCGGAAACACCATATATTTT
NA	NA	TRBV29-1	TRBJ1-5	CSVATLTGSNQPQHF	TGCAGCGTCGCGACCTTAACAGGTAGCAATCAGCCCCAGCATTTT
TRBD1	NA	TRBV30	TRBJ2-7	CAWGQGYEQYF	TGTGCCTGGGGACAGGGTTACGAGCAGTACTTC
TRBD1	NA	TRBV10-2	TRBJ1-4	CASSDRGLTNEKLFF	TGCGCCAGCAGTGACAGGGGGCTAACTAATGAAAAACTGTTTTTT
TRBD1	once	TRBV5-5	TRBJ1-1	CASSRGQGLTEAFF	TGTGCCAGCAGCCGGGGACAGGGGTTAACTGAAGCTTTCTTT
NA	NA	TRBV6-7	TRBJ1-2	CASSYSGPNYGYTF	TGTGCCAGCAGTTACTCGGGCCCTAACTATGGCTACACCTTC
NA	NA	TRBV10-3	TRBJ2-5	CAISKGDIPETQYF	TGTGCCATCAGTAAAGGAGACATCCCAGAGACCCAGTACTTC
TRBD1	NA	TRBV5-1	TRBJ2-5	CASSSSGTGGQETQYF	TGCGCCAGCAGCTCATCCGGGACAGGGGGTCAAGAGACCCAGTACTTC
NA	NA	TRBV5-1	TRBJ2-2	CASSLGLNTGELFF	TGCGCCAGCAGCTTGGGGCTGAACACCGGGGAGCTGTTTTTT
NA	NA	TRBV5-1	TRBJ2-3	CASSSPGADTQYF	TGCGCCAGCAGCTCCCCGGGCGCAGATACGCAGTATTTT
NA	NA	TRBV5-8	TRBJ2-7	CASSLGPGVGEQYF	TGTGCCAGCAGCTTGGGCCCGGGAGTAGGCGAGCAGTACTTC
NA	NA	TRBV2	TRBJ1-1	CASSGGHRNTEAFF	TGTGCCAGCAGTGGGGGGCACAGGAACACTGAAGCTTTCTTT
TRBD1	NA	TRBV23-1	TRBJ1-1	CASSHSMPGQENTEAFF	TGCGCCAGCAGTCATTCGATGCCGGGACAGGAGAACACTGAAGCTTTCTTT
NA	NA	TRBV7-8	TRBJ1-4	CASSLGGSEKLFF	TGTGCCAGCAGCTTAGGAGGTTCGGAGAAACTGTTTTTT
NA	NA	TRBV10-3	TRBJ2-2	CAKRDGRGGELFF	TGTGCCAAACGGGACGGCCGAGGCGGGGAGCTGTTTTTT
NA	few	TRBV10-3	TRBJ1-1	CATTGGQQTEAFF	TGTGCCACCACAGGAGGACAGCAGACTGAAGCTTTCTTT
NA	NA	TRBV9	TRBJ1-2	CASSVGSDRRNYYGYTF	TGTGCCAGCAGCGTAGGATCCGACAGGCGGAACTACTATGGCTACACCTTC
NA	NA	TRBV7-9	TRBJ2-3	CASSSTFTDTQYF	TGTGCCAGCAGCTCCACTTTTACAGATACGCAGTATTTT
NA	few	TRBV5-1	TRBJ1-5	CASSLGTGSDQPQHF	TGCGCCAGCAGCCTCGGAACAGGGTCAGATCAGCCCCAGCATTTT
TRBD2	NA	TRBV7-8	TRBJ2-3	CASSLQPGTTPTDTQYF	TGTGCCAGCAGCTTACAACCCGGGACTACTCCGACAGATACGCAGTATTTT
TRBD2	few	TRBV18	TRBJ2-7	CASSPGLAVEQYF	TGTGCCAGCTCACCCGGACTAGCGGTCGAGCAGTACTTC